This record covers a single T cell receptor beta chain. Its antigen is as yet unknown. The germline gives CDR1 SGHVS, CDR2 FNYEAQ. The CDR3 length is 14 residues. Trimming cost V 2 bases and J 6 bases, with 13 bases left between them. The data were taken from a study of OX40 agonist ivuxolimab in advanced cancers. Study in general: Patients treated during dose escalation were battling hepatocellular carcinoma, melanoma, renal cell or head and neck cancer. Notes on the study in general: CD8+ T cells averaged more expanded clones than CD4+. Among the lowest levels of clonal expansion were found in partial responders at 0.1-3.0 mg/kg. The authors did not determine the antigen specificity of the expanded peripheral T cells.

Generated by immunoSEQ multiplex PCR, the TCRdb table keeps only in-frame clones and is missing some. The sample lists 65,000 to 90,000 clones; roughly 90% were seen once. The sequence was collected from an adult with an advanced solid tumor such as melanoma, head and neck, liver or kidney cancer. This specimen consisted of CD4+ or CD8+ T cells sorted from blood, obtained in a trial of the OX40 agonist ivuxolimab. This chain connects TRBV7-6 to TRBJ1-1; no clear D. In nucleotides, the CDR3 is TGTGCCAGCAGCTTAATCGTGGGGTCTGCTGAAGCTTTCTTT. Protein product: CASSLIVGSAEAFF.